Listed here is a single T cell receptor beta chain. Its antigen is not yet known. No much larger clone is present one base from it, and per-base qualities are unavailable. This sample was taken from a study of T cells in Graves' hyperthyroidism and ophthalmopathy (dated by TCRdb to about 2019). About the investigation overall: Peripheral blood was collected at initial diagnosis, before any treatment. In addition, the study compared T-cell repertoires in thyroid tissue and in blood from six Graves' hyperthyroidism patients. After sampling, hyperthyroidism patients received methimazole starting at 30 mg daily, and ophthalmopathy patients received high-dose intravenous methylprednisolone. Prospective prediction of ophthalmopathy was tested in an independent validation cohort consisting of under 20 hyperthyroidism patients and more than 15 patients who later progressed to ophthalmopathy. TCR Vbeta CDR3 sequencing of roughly 140 peripheral blood samples (43 ophthalmopathy, around 80 hyperthyroidism and approximately 17 progressor patients) is reported in the paper. To identify TCR V-J signatures that set the groups apart, the researchers used a discovery cohort of 100 patients, made up of around 40 with Graves' ophthalmopathy and about 55 with stable Graves' hyperthyroidism. The 100 discovery patients were randomly split 7:3 into training and test sets. Beyond this particular receptor, the publication reports: Blood samples also contained most of the expanded thyroid clonotypes (frequency above 0.001), which suggests that blood repertoires may reflect thyroid immune responses. No statistical method was used to set the sample size in advance, and investigators knew the group allocation. A model built on a 13 V-J signature distinguished ophthalmopathy from stable hyperthyroidism, reaching 85% to 90% sensitivity and about 81% specificity in cross-validation and 80%/75% in testing. In validation, progression to ophthalmopathy was predicted by the model with roughly 69% sensitivity and around 75% specificity, a median of roughly 6.4 months before onset.

The TCR beta CDR3 regions were amplified from the RNA transcripts. A first-round RT-PCR of the TCR CDR3 used the HTBI primer set with the Qiagen OneStep RT-PCR kit. Libraries were constructed in a second round of multiplex PCR, after which size selection and purification were performed. Libraries were sequenced paired-end with 100 bp reads on an Illumina HiSeq2000. For the original study's pipeline: Raw data were processed with SOAPnuke, discarding reads with adapters, uncalled bases, mean Phred below 15, or no exact constant-primer or identifier match. COPE v1.2.5 was used to merge high-quality paired reads, and clonotypes were defined as unique nucleotide sequences. MiTCR v1.1 was used to align clonotypes to the IMGT TRBV, TRBD and TRBJ reference segments. The analysis was restricted to V-J combinations with a frequency above 0.0001, which together covered roughly 99% of the repertoires. The TCS score was defined as F50 (clonal expansion) divided by E x V (chaos), with BLOSUM62-based TCRdist calculated between CDR3 peptides within each V-J. Welch's t-statistics and random forest reduced approximately 520 V-J features to 10 to 15, which were used in a naive Bayes classifier (R e1071). TCRdb applied fastp at Q25 and MiXCR to the public reads, then kept only in-frame beta chains. Rows matching on CDR3 protein sequence are summarized as one entry with the most common DNA and genes. The V and J calls were not made by the authors but by TCRdb's processing. The sample contains around 500,000 distinct CDR3 sequences, around 15% of them found a single time. The ten largest clonotypes hold roughly 17% of the sample.

Graves' hyperthyroidism was defined as stable when no progression to ophthalmopathy occurred over 18 months of follow-up. Hyperthyroidism patients were aged 18 to 65 years and newly diagnosed, with disease duration of less than 2 months. Exclusion was applied to patients with uncontrolled infections, other autoimmune diseases, pregnancy or lactation. Diagnoses were based on clinical symptoms, serum thyroxine and TRAb, thyroid ultrasound and orbital computed tomography. PBMCs were separated from around 9.1 ml of fresh peripheral blood using Ficoll-Paque density gradient centrifugation. Total RNA was extracted with Trizol reagent, and quality was checked on an Agilent 2100 Bioanalyzer. The receptor comes from a woman under 30 with Graves' hyperthyroidism. The specimen sequenced was blood.

The CDR3: CASSPELGLAGGRSSYNEQFF. The DNA sequence is given as TGTGCCAGCAGCCCGGAACTGGGACTAGCGGGAGGACGAAGCTCCTACAATGAGCAGTTCTTC. Recombination linked TRBV9 to TRBJ2-1; 15 middle bases align to TRBD2. Trimming accounts for 4 bases at V and 0 bases at J, while the number of junction bases matched to no gene is 14. Taken from cysteine to phenylalanine, the CDR3 has 21 residues. The sequence is cut down to CDR3 DNA, 63 bases in frame from base 1. The germline V gene provides CDR1 SGDLS and CDR2 YYNGEE.